These 29 T cell receptor beta chains were all obtained from the same sample, sequenced in a study of OX40 agonist ivuxolimab in advanced cancers. Sequenced by immunoSEQ multiplex PCR; TCRdb stores in-frame clones only, minus some. The data show around 65,000 clones, 91% seen once. The specimen was CD4+ or CD8+ T cells sorted from blood, collected in a trial of the OX40 agonist ivuxolimab. These receptors came from an adult with an advanced solid tumor such as melanoma, head and neck, liver or kidney cancer.

The rearrangement links TRBV6-1 to TRBJ2-5; 8 bases fit TRBD2. The CDR3 runs 14 residues. V trimming: 6 bases; J trimming: 5 bases; junction bases outside the gene matches: 8. Germline V CDR1 and CDR2: MNHNS, SASEGT. The CDR3 DNA follows: TGTGCCAGCAGCACCGGGACGGGGGGGGAGACCCAGTACTTC. Translation gives CASSTGTGGETQYF.

The chain combines TRBV27 with TRBJ2-7; D is possibly TRBD2 (5 bases). The CDR3 contains 12 residues. Trimming took off 5 bases at V and 3 bases at J, with 8 bases between the two ends. Germline V lookup: CDR1 MNHEY, CDR2 SMNVEV (reference sequence). The CDR3 loop reads CASSVEGYEQYF. As DNA, the CDR3 is TGTGCCAGCAGTGTAGAGGGCTACGAGCAGTACTTC.

V and J are TRBV30 and TRBJ2-3; 8 nucleotides line up with TRBD1. The trim removed 2 bases at V and 4 bases at J, leaving 5 bases unmatched. Germline-derived CDR1 and CDR2 are GTSNPN and SVGIG (reference sequence). The CDR3 is 14 residues long. The CDR3: CAWSSPGGPDTQYF. CDR3 in DNA: TGTGCCTGGAGTTCCCCAGGGGGCCCAGATACGCAGTATTTT.

This clone has a handful of counts. CDR3 in DNA: TGTGCCAGCAGCTCGATGGGACTAAACAATGAGCAGTTCTTC. It codes for CASSSMGLNNEQFF. The rearrangement links TRBV11-1 to TRBJ2-1; 7 bases match TRBD2. The trim removed 4 bases at V and 5 bases at J, leaving 5 bases unmatched. In germline, CDR1 is SGHAT, CDR2 FQDESV (reference sequence). The CDR3 spans 14 residues.

The rearrangement links TRBV2 to TRBJ1-1; no clear D. Trimming stripped 1 base from V and 1 base from J, with 7 bases between. The CDR3 has 14 residues. Per germline, CDR1 SNHLY and CDR2 FYNNEI. DNA of the CDR3: TGTGCCAGCAGTGAAGAGTTCAGGAACACTGAAGCTTTCTTT. Amino acid sequence: CASSEEFRNTEAFF.

The rearrangement links TRBV27 to TRBJ2-2, with 10 bases identical to TRBD1. This CDR3 comprises 15 residues. V was pared by 6 bases and J by 4 bases, with 5 bases of the junction left unmatched. Germline assignment: CDR1 MNHEY and CDR2 SMNVEV (reference sequence). The CDR3 DNA is TGTGCCAGCAGCCCGGGACAGGGGCTCACCGGGGAGCTGTTTTTT. Residues: CASSPGQGLTGELFF.

The rearrangement joins TRBV7-8 to TRBJ1-2; TRBD1 matches at 8 bases. This CDR3 has 15 amino acids. V was clipped by 1 base and J by 5 bases; unmatched bases: 6. CDR1 SGHVS and CDR2 FQNEAQ come from the germline V gene. CDR3 loop: CASSLEQGGLYGYTF. The CDR3 DNA follows: TGTGCCAGCAGCTTAGAACAGGGGGGACTATATGGCTACACCTTC.

The V call is TRBV14, the J call TRBJ1-2; a weak D match, TRBD1 (5 bases). The germline gives CDR1 SGHDN, CDR2 FVKESK. V lost 6 bases to trimming and J lost 4 bases, with 12 bases between them. CDR3 length: 13 amino acids. The CDR3 here is CASSQSQVYGYTF. The CDR3 region has the DNA TGTGCCAGCAGTCAGTCACAGGTCTATGGCTACACCTTC. The full variable domain, with the rest looked up from reference TRBV14 and TRBJ1-2, is EAGVTQFPSHSVIEKGQTVTLRCDPISGHDNLYWYRRVMGKEIKFLLHFVKESKQDESGMPNNRFLAERTGGTYSTLKVQPAELEDSGVYFCASSQSQVYGYTFGSGTRLTVV.

By proportion, this clone is medium-sized. The genes are TRBV7-9 and TRBJ1-2, with TRBD1 matching 12 bases. V lost 5 bases to trimming and J lost 3 bases; unmatched junction nucleotides: 7. The CDR3 sequence is 16 residues long. Germline CDR1 reads SEHNR; CDR2 reads FQNEAQ (reference sequence). CDR3 DNA: TGTGCCAGCAGCCTCCGGGACAGGGGGCCCCACTATGGCTACACCTTC. The encoded protein is CASSLRDRGPHYGYTF. Using reference TRBV7-9 and TRBJ1-2 for the parts outside the CDR3, the full variable domain is DTGVSQNPRHKITKRGQNVTFRCDPISEHNRLYWYRQTLGQGPEFLTYFQNEAQLEKSRLLSDRFSAERPKGSFSTLEIQRTEQGDSAMYLCASSLRDRGPHYGYTFGSGTRLTVV.

The chain employs TRBV4-1 and TRBJ2-7, with TRBD2 matching 10 bases. Germline V CDR1 and CDR2: MGHRA, YSYEKL. Germline trimming cut 4 bases from V and 2 bases from J; bases unmatched to any gene: 5. The CDR3 spans 15 residues. CDR3 sequence (DNA): TGCGCCAGCAGCCTAACTAGCGGGGACACCTACGAGCAGTACTTC. Protein product: CASSLTSGDTYEQYF.

The chain recombines TRBV10-2 with TRBJ1-1; TRBD1 matches 12 bases. The CDR3 extends over 17 amino acids. Germline CDR1 is WSHSY and CDR2 is SAAADI. V lost 7 bases and J lost 4; bases outside the gene matches: 13. The CDR3 here is CASMGPGTGGAGTEAFF. The CDR3 DNA sequence: TGCGCCAGCATGGGGCCCGGGACAGGGGGCGCGGGCACTGAAGCTTTCTTT.

CDR3 sequence: CASSLFGQLVPIVYEQYF. CDR3 coding DNA: TGTGCCAGCAGCTTATTCGGGCAGCTAGTCCCGATCGTCTACGAGCAGTACTTC. The chain is built from TRBV7-2 and TRBJ2-7; D gene uncertain. The CDR3 sequence is 18 residues long. The V gene lost 2 bases and the J gene lost 3 bases, with 23 bases spanning the gap. In germline, CDR1 is SGHTA, CDR2 FQGNSA.

This clone was recorded only once. V gene TRBV11-2 combines with J gene TRBJ1-1; perhaps TRBD1 as D (5 bases). Germline values: CDR1 SGHAT, CDR2 FQNNGV. V was pared by 1 base and J by 4 bases, with 13 bases between. This CDR3 contains 15 residues. CDR3 DNA: TGTGCCAGCAGCTTAGTGGCCGGGGGAGGCACTGAAGCTTTCTTT. It translates to CASSLVAGGGTEAFF. The whole variable domain, filled in from reference TRBV11-2 and TRBJ1-1, reads EAGVAQSPRYKIIEKRQSVAFWCNPISGHATLYWYQQILGQGPKLLIQFQNNGVVDDSQLPKDRFSAERLKGVDSTLKIQPAKLEDSAVYLCASSLVAGGGTEAFFGQGTRLTVV.

The chain joins TRBV27 to TRBJ2-2; D is uncertain. This CDR3 region has 12 residues. V was trimmed by 7 bases and J by 4 bases, leaving 7 bases between them. From germline, CDR1 is MNHEY and CDR2 SMNVEV (reference sequence). The CDR3 is CASMGGTGELFF. The CDR3 DNA sequence: TGTGCCAGCATGGGCGGCACCGGGGAGCTGTTTTTT.

This sequence joins TRBV9 and TRBJ1-2; D is unclear. V dropped 0 bases and J dropped 1 base, with 4 bases sitting between them. Germline V gene data show CDR1 as SGDLS and CDR2 as YYNGEE. The CDR3 is made up of 13 amino acids. Here the CDR3 DNA reads TGTGCCAGCAGCGTAGCTGGTAACTATGGCTACACCTTC. This codes for CASSVAGNYGYTF.

The chain combines TRBV2 with TRBJ2-1; 10 nucleotides agree with TRBD2. Unmatched junction bases numbered 8, after V lost 11 bases and J lost 7 bases. Germline CDR1 SNHLY, CDR2 FYNNEI. CDR3 length equals 13 residues. Here the CDR3 DNA reads TGTGCCCCCAAGGAGACTAGCGGGAATGAGCAGTTCTTC. It encodes CAPKETSGNEQFF. Full variable domain (remainder filled in from reference TRBV2 and TRBJ2-1): EPEVTQTPSHQVTQMGQEVILRCVPISNHLYFYWYRQILGQKVEFLVSFYNNEISEKSEIFDDQFSVERPDGSNFTLKIRSTKLEDSAMYFCAPKETSGNEQFFGPGTRLTVL.

CDR3 DNA: TGTGCCTGGAGTGCCAGGGGGCCCGGGGAGCTGTTTTTT. Its protein product is CAWSARGPGELFF. This chain joins TRBV30 and TRBJ2-2; 8 bases map to TRBD1. With 1 base clipped from V and 6 bases from J, the junction kept 1 base outside the gene matches. This CDR3 has 13 amino acids. Per the germline V gene, CDR1 is GTSNPN and CDR2 is SVGIG (reference sequence).

V usage is TRBV7-1 and J usage is TRBJ1-1; D remains unclear. TRBV7-1 is given ORF status, its function remaining uncertain. The CDR3 has 16 amino acids. The ends were cut back, 4 bases at V and 1 base at J, with 16 bases in the middle. The CDR3 loop reads CASSLGGGRWNTEAFF. The CDR3, as DNA: TGTGCCAGCAGCTTAGGTGGCGGACGTTGGAACACTGAAGCTTTCTTT.

V usage is TRBV29-1 and J usage is TRBJ1-1; possible D gene TRBD1, 5 bases. V was cut by 5 bases and J by 6 bases, with 10 bases left in between. This CDR3 is 11 amino acids long. Germline CDR1 reads SQVTM; CDR2 reads ANQGSEA. The CDR3, as DNA: TGCAGCGTTTACCCGGGGGCTGAAGCTTTCTTT. It is translated as CSVYPGAEAFF.

The genes are TRBV4-1 and TRBJ1-1; D gene unclear. The CDR3 has 17 residues. CDR1 is MGHRA and CDR2 is YSYEKL in the germline V gene. Trimming removed 1 base at V and 3 bases at J, with 18 bases between. As DNA, the CDR3 is TGCGCCAGCAGCCAAGCCACCGCAGGTACCCTGGACACTGAAGCTTTCTTT. It yields the protein CASSQATAGTLDTEAFF.

V and J are TRBV2 and TRBJ2-1; 9 nucleotides agree with TRBD1. This CDR3 region has 15 residues. The ends lost 3 bases at V and 5 bases at J; junction bases unmatched: 5. Germline CDR1 and CDR2: SNHLY and FYNNEI. In DNA, the CDR3 is TGTGCCAGCAGTGACGAACAGGGGGCCCACAATGAGCAGTTCTTC. Protein sequence: CASSDEQGAHNEQFF.

The rearrangement links TRBV5-6 to TRBJ1-5, with D unclear. V shed 0 bases and J shed 6 bases, with 19 bases lying between them. Germline loops: CDR1 SGHDT, CDR2 YYEEEE. This CDR3 has 17 residues. The CDR3 reads CASSLAGVWGFGQPQHF. CDR3 nucleotides: TGTGCCAGCAGCTTGGCGGGAGTATGGGGATTCGGTCAGCCCCAGCATTTT. Drawing the rest from reference TRBV5-6 and TRBJ1-5, the complete variable domain is DAGVTQSPTHLIKTRGQQVTLRCSPKSGHDTVSWYQQALGQGPQFIFQYYEEEERQRGNFPDRFSGHQFPNYSSELNVNALLLGDSALYLCASSLAGVWGFGQPQHFGDGTRLSIL.

The V gene is TRBV7-9, the J gene TRBJ2-2, with D perhaps TRBD1 (6 bases). The CDR3 has 15 amino acids. Germline CDR1 SEHNR, CDR2 FQNEAQ (reference sequence). Between the trimmed V and J ends, which lost 4 bases and 4 bases, there was a span of 13 bases. This chain's CDR3 is CASSSLTGRTGELFF. CDR3 nucleotides: TGTGCCAGCAGCTCACTAACAGGGCGCACCGGGGAGCTGTTTTTT.

This chain links TRBV7-9 with TRBJ2-7, with 9 bases aligning to TRBD1. Per germline, CDR1 SEHNR and CDR2 FQNEAQ (reference sequence). This CDR3 has 15 residues. V dropped 6 bases and J dropped 1; count of bases not matched to a gene: 7. CDR3 residues: CASRNRQGGSYEQYF. CDR3 nucleotide sequence: TGTGCCAGCAGAAACCGACAGGGGGGATCCTACGAGCAGTACTTC.

The CDR3 coding sequence is TGTGCCACCAGCGCGCTAGCGGGGAGACCATACGAGCAGTACTTC. Translation gives CATSALAGRPYEQYF. V usage is TRBV15 and J usage is TRBJ2-7; 9 bases are shared with TRBD2. V shed 5 bases, J shed 4 bases, and the junction held 9 bases outside the gene matches. Germline assignment: CDR1 LNHNV and CDR2 YYDKDF (reference sequence). The CDR3 is 15 residues long.

This clone is a singleton in its sample. J is TRBJ2-5 and V is TRBV6-1; TRBD1 matches at 8 bases. CDR3 length: 13 residues. Trimming took 4 bases from V and 5 from J; bases not matched to a gene: 3. Germline V gene data show CDR1 as MNHNS and CDR2 as SASEGT. The CDR3 protein is CASSGQGWETQYF. The DNA for the CDR3 is TGTGCCAGCAGTGGACAGGGGTGGGAGACCCAGTACTTC.

This sequence joins TRBV7-6 and TRBJ1-2; D is possibly TRBD1 (5 bases). This CDR3 spans 15 amino acids. CDR1 and CDR2 from the germline V gene are SGHVS and FNYEAQ. V was clipped by 5 bases and J by 3 bases, with 16 bases between them. Here the CDR3 reads CASSTQRGADYGYTF. The CDR3 DNA reads as TGTGCCAGCAGCACACAGAGGGGAGCGGACTATGGCTACACCTTC.

This clone was seen a single time. The chain recombines TRBV6-4 with TRBJ1-5, with unresolved D. Germline assignment: CDR1 MRHNA and CDR2 SNTAGT. V was shortened by 8 bases and J by 9 bases, with 11 bases between the two germline ends. CDR3 length: 11 amino acids. For the CDR3, the DNA is TGTGCCAGCGGCGAGGGCGCGCCCCAGCATTTT. The encoded protein is CASGEGAPQHF.

This clone is a singleton in its sample. The genes are TRBV7-9 and TRBJ2-3; 11 bases line up with TRBD2. The germline V gene has CDR1 SEHNR and CDR2 FQNEAQ (reference sequence). Trimming took 7 bases from V and 2 from J; bases not matched to a gene: 11. This CDR3 is built from 17 residues. The CDR3 sequence: CASTHLGTSGYTDTQYF. The CDR3 DNA is TGTGCCAGCACCCATCTCGGGACTAGCGGATACACAGATACGCAGTATTTT. Full variable domain (remainder filled in from reference TRBV7-9 and TRBJ2-3): DTGVSQNPRHKITKRGQNVTFRCDPISEHNRLYWYRQTLGQGPEFLTYFQNEAQLEKSRLLSDRFSAERPKGSFSTLEIQRTEQGDSAMYLCASTHLGTSGYTDTQYFGPGTRLTVL.